This TCR beta chain was sequenced for a study of T cells in tuberculosis. In germline, CDR1 is SEHNR, CDR2 FQNEAQ (reference sequence). The V segment lost 5 bases and the J segment 5 bases; nucleotides outside the gene matches: 8. The CDR3 length is 15 residues. Findings and limits, study-wide: Classification accuracy was over 85% (AUROC approximately 0.9) with the GMM-specific repertoire.

Assay used: immunoSEQ multiplex PCR; TCRdb lists only in-frame clones, some missing. The repertoire has 25,000 to 35,000 clones, around 89% of them found once; the top ten carry 5.5% to 7.5%. As to this clone: Its antigen is not identified.

The chain joins TRBV7-9 to TRBJ1-1; 10 nucleotides line up with TRBD1. The TCR sequence derives from a donor between 5 and 29 years old with latent tuberculosis or without tuberculosis infection. Sequencing was done on a sample of PBMCs. This chain's CDR3 is CASSPRGQGGTEAFF. CDR3 bases: TGTGCCAGCAGCCCGCGTGGACAGGGGGGTACTGAAGCTTTCTTT.